The 5 T cell receptor beta chains below come from one sample, sequenced in a study of cytomegalovirus exposure and HLA in healthy donors. The PCR ran on 60 Vbeta and 13 Jbeta primers. The data were produced by immunoSEQ multiplex PCR, yet TCRdb's version contains in-frame clones alone and is incomplete. The table gives 50,000 or so clones; the top ten clones make up about 9.1% of it. Sequenced: PBMCs. The receptors come from a man in his fifties or sixties in good health and CMV-seropositive.

This rearrangement joins TRBV7-2 to TRBJ2-7; 9 bases agree with TRBD1. The length of the CDR3 is 16 residues. In germline, CDR1 is SGHTA, CDR2 FQGNSA. V dropped 2 bases and J dropped 2; count of bases not matched to a gene: 7. CDR3 bases: TGTGCCAGCAGCTTATTAGGGACAGGGAGTCCCTACGAGCAGTACTTC. It yields the protein CASSLLGTGSPYEQYF.

The chain is built from TRBV27 and TRBJ2-7, with 11 bases identical to TRBD2. Germline trimming cut 3 bases from V and 4 bases from J; bases unmatched to any gene: 11. Germline CDR1 reads MNHEY; CDR2 reads SMNVEV (reference sequence). This CDR3 is built from 17 residues. This CDR3 reads CASSFSGGLAGSYEQYF. As DNA, the CDR3 is TGTGCCAGCAGTTTCTCCGGAGGACTAGCGGGTAGTTACGAGCAGTACTTC.

The chain couples TRBV9 to TRBJ2-5; D is unresolved. Germline CDR1 is SGDLS and CDR2 is YYNGEE. V was shortened by 0 bases and J by 3 bases, with 15 bases between the two germline ends. There are 16 residues in the CDR3. CDR3 protein: CASSVVERGGKETQYF. CDR3 DNA: TGTGCCAGCAGCGTAGTGGAACGCGGTGGCAAAGAGACCCAGTACTTC.

DNA of the CDR3: TGTGCCAGCAGTCAGGACAGGGAATACAGAAACACCATATATTTT. As protein: CASSQDREYRNTIYF. The chain uses TRBV27 and TRBJ1-3; 8 bases align to TRBD1. Trimming took 5 bases from V and 5 from J; bases not matched to a gene: 8. The CDR3 runs 15 residues. Germline V gene data show CDR1 as MNHEY and CDR2 as SMNVEV (reference sequence).

The V gene is TRBV2, the J gene TRBJ2-7, with 8 bases lining up with TRBD1. J gave up 3 bases and V 0 bases, and 16 bases lay outside the gene matches. The CDR3 runs to 19 residues. Germline V gene sequence: CDR1 SNHLY, CDR2 FYNNEI. The CDR3 DNA sequence: TGTGCCAGCAGTGAAGCAGAGGGGCCAGGGGGCGAATTTCTCTACGAGCAGTACTTC. Translating gives CASSEAEGPGGEFLYEQYF.